The next 17 T cell receptor beta chains were all read from a single sample in a study of cytomegalovirus exposure and HLA in healthy donors. 60 Vbeta and 13 Jbeta primers were used in PCR. Profiling relied on immunoSEQ multiplex PCR, and the TCRdb table lists in-frame clones only, not all of them. The sample carries 110,000 to 150,000 clones, roughly four fifths recorded once. The sequenced sample was PBMCs. All receptors come from a female donor in good health and CMV-seronegative.

The chain employs TRBV11-2 and TRBJ2-2, with a tentative D call TRBD1 (5 bases). The V and J ends lost 2 bases and 3 bases respectively, with 16 bases between them. The CDR3 totals 17 residues. The V gene's germline CDR1 is SGHAT and CDR2 FQNNGV. The CDR3, as DNA: TGTGCCAGCAGCTTACAGATGAGGCCCAGGGACACCGGGGAGCTGTTTTTT. This gives the protein CASSLQMRPRDTGELFF.

This rearrangement joins TRBV13 to TRBJ2-7, with 9 nucleotides matching TRBD1. This CDR3 comprises 13 residues. The V segment lost 0 bases and the J segment 6 bases; nucleotides outside the gene matches: 0. The germline gives CDR1 PRHDT, CDR2 FYEKMQ (reference sequence). CDR3 in amino acids: CASSLGQGAEQYF. The CDR3 DNA reads TGTGCCAGCAGCTTAGGACAGGGGGCCGAGCAGTACTTC.

The V and J genes are TRBV9 and TRBJ1-5; D call uncertain. The CDR3 extends over 13 amino acids. The germline V gene has CDR1 SGDLS and CDR2 YYNGEE. The ends were cut back, 3 bases at V and 6 bases at J, with 10 bases in the middle. CDR3 coding DNA: TGTGCCAGCAGCGAAGGGAGGACTCAGCCCCAGCATTTT. It translates to CASSEGRTQPQHF.

V gene TRBV7-9 combines with J gene TRBJ1-1; TRBD1 might be the D (5 bases). Germline V CDR1 and CDR2: SEHNR, FQNEAQ (reference sequence). V was pared by 3 bases and J by 10 bases, with 18 bases between. This CDR3 has 14 residues. Written as DNA, the CDR3 is TGTGCCAGCAGCTTTTTGGGGGAGGGACCGGGAGCTTTCTTT. Its translation is CASSFLGEGPGAFF.

CDR3 sequence: CASSPLVDRGYIQYF. Here the CDR3 DNA reads TGTGCCAGCAGTCCCCTAGTGGACAGGGGGTACATTCAGTACTTC. The rearrangement uses TRBV6-6 and TRBJ2-4; TRBD1 matches at 10 bases. V was pared by 5 bases and J by 8 bases, with 9 bases of the junction left unmatched. CDR3 length: 15 amino acids. Germline V gives CDR1 MNHNY, CDR2 SVGAGI (reference sequence).

CDR3 nucleotides: TGTGCCAGTAGTCCTAATCCGGGACAGGGGACCCAAGAGACCCAGTACTTC. Amino acids: CASSPNPGQGTQETQYF. V and J are TRBV19 and TRBJ2-5; 10 bases match TRBD1. From germline, CDR1 is LNHDA and CDR2 SQIVND (reference sequence). Trimming cost V 5 bases and J 1 base; bases outside gene matches: 10. The CDR3 length is 17 residues. Together with reference TRBV19 and TRBJ2-5, the CDR3 gives the full variable domain: DGGITQSPKYLFRKEGQNVTLSCEQNLNHDAMYWYRQDPGQGLRLIYYSQIVNDFQKGDIAEGYSVSREKKESFPLTVTSAQKNPTAFYLCASSPNPGQGTQETQYFGPGTRLLVL.

The gene calls are TRBV19 and TRBJ1-6; possibly TRBD1 for D (6 bases). CDR3 size: 17 residues. The V end lost 5 bases, the J end lost 5 bases, and 19 bases lay between the germline ends. The germline gives CDR1 LNHDA, CDR2 SQIVND (reference sequence). DNA for the CDR3: TGTGCCAGTAGTTCAAGGGGCAGGGGATCTAATAATTCACCCCTCCACTTT. Protein sequence: CASSSRGRGSNNSPLHF.

This clone has a single count. V and J are TRBV7-9 and TRBJ2-2; D gene ambiguous. This CDR3 contains 18 residues. Germline assignment: CDR1 SEHNR and CDR2 FQNEAQ (reference sequence). V lost 8 bases, J lost 0 bases, and 22 bases lay in between. CDR3 region: CASALFPPVETNTGELFF. CDR3 coding DNA: TGTGCCAGCGCCTTATTCCCCCCGGTGGAGACGAACACCGGGGAGCTGTTTTTT.

This clone has only one observation. This chain joins TRBV2 and TRBJ2-6, with 7 bases matching TRBD1. V lost 6 bases and J lost 0; bases outside the gene matches: 5. This CDR3 contains 16 residues. The germline V gene encodes CDR1 SNHLY and CDR2 FYNNEI. The DNA for the CDR3 is TGTGCCAGCAGCGGGGACAGAAGCTCTGGGGCCAACGTCCTGACTTTC. It yields the protein CASSGDRSSGANVLTF. Supplemented by reference TRBV2 and TRBJ2-6, the full variable domain reads EPEVTQTPSHQVTQMGQEVILRCVPISNHLYFYWYRQILGQKVEFLVSFYNNEISEKSEIFDDQFSVERPDGSNFTLKIRSTKLEDSAMYFCASSGDRSSGANVLTFGAGSRLTVL.

Here the CDR3 DNA reads TGTGCCAGCAGCGTGGACAGCTCCTACGAGCAGTACTTC. Encoded protein: CASSVDSSYEQYF. This rearrangement joins TRBV11-3 to TRBJ2-7; D is possibly TRBD1 (6 bases). The V gene lost 5 bases and the J gene lost 0 bases, with 8 bases spanning the gap. Germline loops: CDR1 SGHNT, CDR2 YENEEA. CDR3 length equals 13 residues. The full variable domain, its missing parts supplied by reference TRBV11-3 and TRBJ2-7, is EAGVVQSPRYKIIEKKQPVAFWCNPISGHNTLYWYLQNLGQGPELLIRYENEEAVDDSQLPKDRFSAERLKGVDSTLKIQPAELGDSAVYLCASSVDSSYEQYFGPGTRLTVT.

This clone has only a few counts. The rearrangement joins TRBV6-1 to TRBJ1-2, with TRBD1 matching over 7 bases. The CDR3 spans 15 residues. Per the germline V gene, CDR1 is MNHNS and CDR2 is SASEGT. The V and J ends lost 2 bases and 2 bases, in that order; junction bases with no gene match: 5. The DNA of the CDR3 is TGTGCCAGCAGTGAATTCGGGACAGAGAACTATGGCTACACCTTC. Its translation is CASSEFGTENYGYTF.

The chain has TRBV7-9 and TRBJ2-2; 9 bases agree with TRBD1. There are 15 residues in the CDR3. V lost 5 bases and J lost 3; bases outside the gene matches: 4. Germline V lookup: CDR1 SEHNR, CDR2 FQNEAQ (reference sequence). In nucleotides, the CDR3 is TGTGCCAGCAGCATCGGGACAGGGCACACCGGGGAGCTGTTTTTT. It translates to CASSIGTGHTGELFF. Together with reference TRBV7-9 and TRBJ2-2, the CDR3 gives the full variable domain: DTGVSQNPRHKITKRGQNVTFRCDPISEHNRLYWYRQTLGQGPEFLTYFQNEAQLEKSRLLSDRFSAERPKGSFSTLEIQRTEQGDSAMYLCASSIGTGHTGELFFGEGSRLTVL.

This clone has only a few counts. This chain connects TRBV6-4 to TRBJ2-3, with 10 bases lining up with TRBD2. The CDR3 has 19 amino acids. J was trimmed by 2 bases and V by 0 bases; bases with no gene match: 11. Germline V CDR1 and CDR2: MRHNA, SNTAGT. CDR3 amino acids: CASSDSKSGRAPPTDTQYF. The CDR3 nucleotides read TGTGCCAGCAGTGACTCGAAGAGCGGGAGGGCCCCACCCACAGATACGCAGTATTTT.

The J gene is TRBJ2-7, the V gene TRBV10-3; tentatively, D is TRBD2 (6 bases). CDR3 size: 14 residues. Germline CDR1 ENHRY, CDR2 SYGVKD. Trimming pared 6 bases from V and 4 bases from J, leaving 16 bases between. This CDR3 reads CAIRTGTGDYEQYF. CDR3 in DNA: TGTGCCATCAGGACCGGGACGGGAGATTACGAGCAGTACTTC.

This clone turned up a few times. V is TRBV5-6 and J is TRBJ2-7; D perhaps matches TRBD1 (5 bases). V shed 2 bases and J shed 2 bases, with 11 bases lying between them. CDR1 SGHDT and CDR2 YYEEEE come from the germline V gene. The CDR3 has 14 amino acids. CDR3: CASSFRSRAYEQYF. The CDR3 region has the DNA TGTGCCAGCAGCTTTAGAAGCAGGGCCTACGAGCAGTACTTC.

This clone occurred once. V usage is TRBV30 and J usage is TRBJ2-3, with D perhaps matching TRBD1 (6 bases). With 5 bases removed from V and 2 bases from J, the gap between germline ends came to 14 bases. Germline V gene sequence: CDR1 GTSNPN, CDR2 SVGIG (reference sequence). This CDR3 has 14 amino acids. CDR3 amino acids: CAWALTGYTDTQYF. The CDR3 bases are TGTGCCTGGGCCTTGACAGGATACACAGATACGCAGTATTTT.

There are a few counts of this clone. The chain joins TRBV5-1 to TRBJ1-1; 8 nucleotides line up with TRBD1. V lost 4 bases to trimming and J lost 7 bases; unmatched junction nucleotides: 3. The CDR3 loop spans 12 amino acids. CDR1 is SGHRS and CDR2 is YFSETQ in the germline V gene. The CDR3 spells CASSVGQGEAFF. In DNA form, the CDR3 reads TGCGCCAGCAGCGTCGGACAGGGTGAAGCTTTCTTT.